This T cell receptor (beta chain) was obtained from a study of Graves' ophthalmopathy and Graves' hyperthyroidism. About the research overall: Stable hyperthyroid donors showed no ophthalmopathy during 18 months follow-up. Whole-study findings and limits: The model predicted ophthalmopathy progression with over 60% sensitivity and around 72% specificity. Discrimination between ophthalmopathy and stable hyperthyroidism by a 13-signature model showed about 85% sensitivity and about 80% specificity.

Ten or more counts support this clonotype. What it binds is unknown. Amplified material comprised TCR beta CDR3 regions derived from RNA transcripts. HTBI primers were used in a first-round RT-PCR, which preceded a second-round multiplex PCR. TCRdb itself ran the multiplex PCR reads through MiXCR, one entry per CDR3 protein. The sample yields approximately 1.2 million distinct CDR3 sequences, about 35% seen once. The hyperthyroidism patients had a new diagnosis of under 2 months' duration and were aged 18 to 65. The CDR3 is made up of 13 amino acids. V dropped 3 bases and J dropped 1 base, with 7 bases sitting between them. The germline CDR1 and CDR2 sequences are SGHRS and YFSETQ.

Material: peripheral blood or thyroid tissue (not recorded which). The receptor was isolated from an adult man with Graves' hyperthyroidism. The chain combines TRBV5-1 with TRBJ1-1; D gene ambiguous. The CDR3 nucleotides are TGCGCCAGCAGCTGGAAGGCGAACACTGAAGCTTTCTTT. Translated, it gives CASSWKANTEAFF.